This T cell receptor beta chain was obtained from a study of pediatric ulcerative colitis. Findings and caveats of the study: Rectal pinch biopsies may include blood-derived T cells. A couple of patients had blood samples with substantially reduced template counts.

Trimming took off 6 bases at V and 3 bases at J, with 9 bases between the two ends. The length of the CDR3 is 12 residues. Germline CDR1 is MGHDK and CDR2 is SYGVNS. Generated by immunoSEQ multiplex PCR, the TCRdb table keeps only in-frame clones and is missing some. Among under 20,000 clones listed, roughly 74% were seen once. Details on this clone: Its antigen is unidentified.

One to two pinch biopsies were taken from the rectum during colonoscopy. J is TRBJ2-7 and V is TRBV25-1, with D possibly TRBD2 on 6 matching bases. The sample was gut tissue. This sequence originates from a boy aged 10-17 years with moderate ulcerative colitis. CDR3 sequence reads: CASRDGSYEQYF. In DNA, the CDR3 is TGTGCCAGCAGAGACGGGAGCTACGAGCAGTACTTC.